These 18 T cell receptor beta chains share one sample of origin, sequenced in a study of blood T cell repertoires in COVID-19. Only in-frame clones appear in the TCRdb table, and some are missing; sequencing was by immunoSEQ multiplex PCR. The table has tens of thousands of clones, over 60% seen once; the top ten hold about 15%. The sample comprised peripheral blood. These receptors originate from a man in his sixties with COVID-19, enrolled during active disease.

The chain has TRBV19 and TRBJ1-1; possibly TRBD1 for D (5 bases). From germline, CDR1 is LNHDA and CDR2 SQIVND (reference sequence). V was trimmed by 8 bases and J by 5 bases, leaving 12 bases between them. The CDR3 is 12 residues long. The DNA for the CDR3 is TGTGCCAGTGGTGGAAGGGGAACTGAAGCTTTCTTT. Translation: CASGGRGTEAFF.

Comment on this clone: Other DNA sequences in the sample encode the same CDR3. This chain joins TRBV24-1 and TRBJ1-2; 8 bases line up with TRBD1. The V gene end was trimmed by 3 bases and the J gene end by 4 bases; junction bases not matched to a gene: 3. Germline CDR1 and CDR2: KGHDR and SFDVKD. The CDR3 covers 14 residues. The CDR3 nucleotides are TGTGCCACCAGTGATCCGACAGGGGTCTATGGCTACACCTTC. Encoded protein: CATSDPTGVYGYTF.

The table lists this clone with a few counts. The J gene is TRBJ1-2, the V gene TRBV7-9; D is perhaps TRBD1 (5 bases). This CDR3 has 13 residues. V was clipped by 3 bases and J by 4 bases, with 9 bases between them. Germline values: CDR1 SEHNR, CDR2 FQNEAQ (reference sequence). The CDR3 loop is CASSFPDSYGYTF. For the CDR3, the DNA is TGTGCCAGCAGCTTCCCCGACAGCTATGGCTACACCTTC.

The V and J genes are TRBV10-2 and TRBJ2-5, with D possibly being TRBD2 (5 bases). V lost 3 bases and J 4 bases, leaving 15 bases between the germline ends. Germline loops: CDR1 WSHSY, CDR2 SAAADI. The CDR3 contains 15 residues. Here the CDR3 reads CASSDPRKGGETQYF. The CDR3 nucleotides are TGCGCCAGCAGTGACCCTCGGAAAGGAGGAGAGACCCAGTACTTC.

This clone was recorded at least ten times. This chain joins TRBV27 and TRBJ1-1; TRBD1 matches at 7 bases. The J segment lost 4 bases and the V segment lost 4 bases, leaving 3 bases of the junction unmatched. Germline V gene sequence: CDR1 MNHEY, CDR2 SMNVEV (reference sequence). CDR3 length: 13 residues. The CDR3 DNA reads TGTGCCAGCAGTTCGAGACAGGGCACTGAAGCTTTCTTT. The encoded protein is CASSSRQGTEAFF.

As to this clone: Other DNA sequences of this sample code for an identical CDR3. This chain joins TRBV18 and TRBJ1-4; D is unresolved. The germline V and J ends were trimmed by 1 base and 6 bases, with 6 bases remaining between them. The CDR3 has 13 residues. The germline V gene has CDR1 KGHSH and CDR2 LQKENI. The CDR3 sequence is CASSPRGDEKLFF. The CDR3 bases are TGTGCCAGCTCACCACGGGGAGATGAAAAACTGTTTTTT.

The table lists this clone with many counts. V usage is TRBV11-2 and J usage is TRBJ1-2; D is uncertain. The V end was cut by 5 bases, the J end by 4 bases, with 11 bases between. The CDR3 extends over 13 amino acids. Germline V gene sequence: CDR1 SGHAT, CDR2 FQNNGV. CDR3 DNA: TGTGCCAGCAGCCCGTACGGTGTCTATGGCTACACCTTC. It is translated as CASSPYGVYGYTF.

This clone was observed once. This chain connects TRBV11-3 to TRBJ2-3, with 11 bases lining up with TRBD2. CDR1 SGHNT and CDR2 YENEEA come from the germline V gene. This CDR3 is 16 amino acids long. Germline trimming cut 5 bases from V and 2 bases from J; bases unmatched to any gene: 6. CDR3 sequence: CASSPGTSGDTDTQYF. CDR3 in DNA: TGTGCCAGCAGCCCCGGGACTAGCGGAGACACAGATACGCAGTATTTT.

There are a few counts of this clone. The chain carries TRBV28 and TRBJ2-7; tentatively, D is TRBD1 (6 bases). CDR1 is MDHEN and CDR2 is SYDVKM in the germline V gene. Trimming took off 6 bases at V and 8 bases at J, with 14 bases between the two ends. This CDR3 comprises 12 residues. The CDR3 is CASRAQDRQQYF. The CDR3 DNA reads TGTGCCAGCAGAGCCCAGGACAGACAGCAGTACTTC. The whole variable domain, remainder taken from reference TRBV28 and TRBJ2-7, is DVKVTQSSRYLVKRTGEKVFLECVQDMDHENMFWYRQDPGLGLRLIYFSYDVKMKEKGDIPEGYSVSREKKERFSLILESASTNQTSMYLCASRAQDRQQYFGPGTRLTVT.

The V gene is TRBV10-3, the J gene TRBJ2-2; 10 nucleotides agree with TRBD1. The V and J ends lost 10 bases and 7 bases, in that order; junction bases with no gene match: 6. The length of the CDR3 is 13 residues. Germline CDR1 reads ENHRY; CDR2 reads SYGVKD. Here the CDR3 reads CATRTGGNGELFF. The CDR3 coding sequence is TGTGCCACCCGGACAGGGGGGAACGGGGAGCTGTTTTTT.

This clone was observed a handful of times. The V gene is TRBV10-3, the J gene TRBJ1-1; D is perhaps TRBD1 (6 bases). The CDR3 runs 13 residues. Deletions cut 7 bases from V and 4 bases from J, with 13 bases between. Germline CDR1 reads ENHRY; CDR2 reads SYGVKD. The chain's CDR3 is CAITRGGGTEAFF. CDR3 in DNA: TGTGCCATCACCAGGGGAGGGGGCACTGAAGCTTTCTTT.

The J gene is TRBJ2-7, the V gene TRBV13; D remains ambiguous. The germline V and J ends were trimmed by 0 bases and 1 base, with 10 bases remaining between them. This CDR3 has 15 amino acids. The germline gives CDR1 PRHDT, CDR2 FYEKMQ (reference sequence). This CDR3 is CASSLGISSSYEQYF. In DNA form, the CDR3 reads TGTGCCAGCAGCTTAGGGATTAGCAGTTCCTACGAGCAGTACTTC.

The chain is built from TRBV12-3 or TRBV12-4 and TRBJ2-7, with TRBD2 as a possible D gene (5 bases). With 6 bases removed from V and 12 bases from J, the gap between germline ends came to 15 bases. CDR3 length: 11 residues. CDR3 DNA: TGTGCCAGCAGCGCCGTCGGGGTCAGGTACTTC. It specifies CASSAVGVRYF.

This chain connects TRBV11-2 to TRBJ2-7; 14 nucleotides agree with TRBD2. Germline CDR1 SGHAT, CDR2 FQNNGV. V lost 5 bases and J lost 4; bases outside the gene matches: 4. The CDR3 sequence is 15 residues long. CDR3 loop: CASSPGTSGRYEQYF. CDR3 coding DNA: TGTGCCAGCAGCCCTGGGACTAGCGGGAGATACGAGCAGTACTTC.

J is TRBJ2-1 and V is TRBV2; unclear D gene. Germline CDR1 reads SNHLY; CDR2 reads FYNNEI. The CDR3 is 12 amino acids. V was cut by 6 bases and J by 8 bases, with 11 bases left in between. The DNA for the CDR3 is TGTGCCAGCAGGTTCCAGTCCGATGAGCAGTTCTTC. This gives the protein CASRFQSDEQFF.

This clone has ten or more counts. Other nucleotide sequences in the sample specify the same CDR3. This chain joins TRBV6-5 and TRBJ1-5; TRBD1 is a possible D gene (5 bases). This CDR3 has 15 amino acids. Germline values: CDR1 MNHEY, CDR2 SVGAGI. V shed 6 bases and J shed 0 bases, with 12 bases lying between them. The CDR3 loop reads CASRRQSYSNQPQHF. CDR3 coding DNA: TGTGCCAGCAGGAGACAGTCATATAGCAATCAGCCCCAGCATTTT.

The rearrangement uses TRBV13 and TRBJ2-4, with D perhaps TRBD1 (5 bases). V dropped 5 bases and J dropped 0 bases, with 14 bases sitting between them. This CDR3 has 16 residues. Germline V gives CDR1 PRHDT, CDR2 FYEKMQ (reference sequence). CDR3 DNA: TGTGCCAGCAGCAATAGGGGCGGATTAGCCAAAAACATTCAGTACTTC. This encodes CASSNRGGLAKNIQYF.

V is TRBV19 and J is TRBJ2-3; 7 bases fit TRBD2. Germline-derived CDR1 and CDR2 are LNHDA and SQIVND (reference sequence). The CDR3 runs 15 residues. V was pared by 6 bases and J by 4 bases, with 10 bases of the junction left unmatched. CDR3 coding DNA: TGTGCCAGTAGAATGGCGGGGGATAGATCAGATACGCAGTATTTT. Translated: CASRMAGDRSDTQYF.